This T cell receptor (beta chain) comes out of a study of breast tumors, draining lymph nodes, adjacent tissues. TCRdb used MiXCR to reprocess the multiplex PCR reads, holding one entry per CDR3 protein. The table includes under 350,000 distinct CDR3 sequences, about 33% detected once. At least ten counts were recorded for this clonotype. The lymph nodes were axillary draining lymph nodes from breast cancer patients. CDR3 length equals 17 residues. Germline V gene sequence: CDR1 DFQATT, CDR2 SNEGSKA (reference sequence). The TCR originated in a female donor with breast cancer. Some clones in this sample may be carry-over from other donors' samples. Sequenced input: axillary lymph node tissue. This sequence joins TRBV20-1 and TRBJ2-2; 14 bases agree with TRBD2. CDR3 sequence reads: CSATSGRAWANTGELFF. The CDR3 DNA reads TGCAGCGCGACTAGCGGGAGGGCCTGGGCGAACACCGGGGAGCTGTTTTTT.